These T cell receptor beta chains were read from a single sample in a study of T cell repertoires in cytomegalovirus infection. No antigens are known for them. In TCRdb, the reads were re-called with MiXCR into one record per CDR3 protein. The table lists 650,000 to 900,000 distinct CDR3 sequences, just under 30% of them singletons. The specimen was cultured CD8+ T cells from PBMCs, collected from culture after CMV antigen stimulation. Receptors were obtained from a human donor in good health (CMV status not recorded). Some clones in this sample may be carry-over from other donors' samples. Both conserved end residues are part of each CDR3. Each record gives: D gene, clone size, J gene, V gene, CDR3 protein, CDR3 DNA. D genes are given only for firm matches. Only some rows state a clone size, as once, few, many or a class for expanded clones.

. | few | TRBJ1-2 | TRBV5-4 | CALGDGYGYTF | TGTGCCCTGGGGGATGGCTATGGCTACACCTTC
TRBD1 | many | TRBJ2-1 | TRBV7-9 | CASTRGYNEQFF | TGTGCCAGCACCAGGGGGTACAATGAGCAGTTCTTC
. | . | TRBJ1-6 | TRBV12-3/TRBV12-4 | CASSFLAGQRADPLHF | .
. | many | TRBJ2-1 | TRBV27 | CASSSLYNEQFF | TGTGCCAGCAGTTCACTATACAATGAGCAGTTCTTC
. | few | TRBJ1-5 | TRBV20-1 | CSARTRSTQPQHF | TGCAGTGCTAGAACCCGCAGCACCCAGCCCCAGCATTTT
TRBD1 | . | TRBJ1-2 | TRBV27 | CASSLSSGQVYGYTF | TGTGCCAGCAGTTTATCTTCCGGACAGGTCTATGGCTACACCTTC
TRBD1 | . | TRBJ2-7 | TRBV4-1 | CASSPLGQGQSSYEQYF | TGCGCCAGCAGCCCCCTAGGACAGGGACAGAGCTCCTACGAGCAGTACTTC
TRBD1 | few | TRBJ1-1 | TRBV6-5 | CASSYDRGNTEAFF | TGTGCCAGCAGTTATGACAGGGGGAACACTGAAGCTTTCTTT
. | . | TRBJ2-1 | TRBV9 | CASSGKQGRSYNEQFF | TGTGCCAGCAGCGGAAAACAGGGAAGGTCCTACAATGAGCAGTTCTTC
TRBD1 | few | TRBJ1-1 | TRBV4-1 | CASGQGAGNTEAFF | TGCGCCAGCGGCCAGGGGGCGGGCAACACTGAAGCTTTCTTT
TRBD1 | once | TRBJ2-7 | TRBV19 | CASSMEQGPSYEQYF | TGTGCCAGTAGTATGGAACAGGGGCCGTCCTACGAGCAGTACTTC
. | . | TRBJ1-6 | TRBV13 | CASSLSPGLSRNSPLHF | TGTGCCAGCAGCTTAAGTCCGGGGTTATCGCGTAATTCACCCCTCCACTTT